Following are 18 T cell receptor beta chains from one sample sequenced in a study of cytomegalovirus exposure and HLA in healthy donors. With 60 Vbeta and 13 Jbeta primers, the PCR was carried out. This table comes from immunoSEQ multiplex PCR, and its TCRdb copy is limited to in-frame clones, with some not included. The sample has some 190,000 clones; 77% are singletons. The source material was PBMCs. The receptors stem from a man younger than 35 in good health and CMV-seronegative.

The chain employs TRBV28 and TRBJ2-6; D is ambiguous. Looked up from germline, CDR1 is MDHEN and CDR2 is SYDVKM. The V end lost 7 bases, the J end lost 2 bases, and 9 bases lay between the germline ends. This CDR3 comprises 14 residues. The CDR3 sequence: CASTLGPGANVLTF. The CDR3 region has the DNA TGTGCCAGCACCCTGGGCCCTGGGGCCAACGTCCTGACTTTC. The variable domain in full, completed from reference TRBV28 and TRBJ2-6, reads DVKVTQSSRYLVKRTGEKVFLECVQDMDHENMFWYRQDPGLGLRLIYFSYDVKMKEKGDIPEGYSVSREKKERFSLILESASTNQTSMYLCASTLGPGANVLTFGAGSRLTVL.

J is TRBJ2-5 and V is TRBV6-6, with D perhaps TRBD2 (6 bases). This CDR3 region has 14 residues. Germline CDR1 and CDR2: MNHNY and SVGAGI (reference sequence). V shed 7 bases and J shed 2 bases, with 14 bases lying between them. CDR3 nucleotide sequence: TGTGCCAGCACTCGAGGCGGGGTTCAAGAGACCCAGTACTTC. Protein: CASTRGGVQETQYF.

The chain employs TRBV19 and TRBJ1-1, with D tentatively TRBD1 (5 bases). V was cut by 3 bases and J by 1 base, with 15 bases left in between. CDR3 length equals 16 residues. Germline V gene sequence: CDR1 LNHDA, CDR2 SQIVND (reference sequence). This CDR3 reads CASSIFGGKANTEAFF. For the CDR3, the DNA is TGTGCCAGTAGTATTTTCGGGGGGAAAGCGAACACTGAAGCTTTCTTT.

V and J are TRBV7-8 and TRBJ2-1; 7 nucleotides match TRBD1. This CDR3 has 16 amino acids. J lost 4 bases, V lost 5 bases, and 11 bases had no gene match. Looked up from germline, CDR1 is SGHVS and CDR2 is FQNEAQ. The CDR3 region is CASSLVVGTAYNEQFF. The CDR3, as DNA: TGTGCCAGCAGCCTCGTGGTTGGGACAGCATACAATGAGCAGTTCTTC.

The rearrangement uses TRBV27 and TRBJ2-7; D is perhaps TRBD2 (7 bases). This CDR3 contains 14 residues. Trimming left V 3 bases short and J 7 bases short, with 16 bases between. Looked up from germline, CDR1 is MNHEY and CDR2 is SMNVEV (reference sequence). CDR3: CASSLDTGRGEQYF. The CDR3 DNA is TGTGCCAGCAGTTTGGATACAGGGAGGGGGGAGCAGTACTTC.

This clone appeared a few times. The V call is TRBV9, the J call TRBJ2-5; 10 bases are shared with TRBD1. Germline V CDR1 and CDR2: SGDLS, YYNGEE. The CDR3 totals 15 residues. Trimming at V came to 4 bases and at J to 7 bases, leaving 10 bases not matched to a gene. CDR3 coding DNA: TGTGCCAGCAGCCCCTACGGGGGACAGGGGACGACCCAGTACTTC. Its protein is CASSPYGGQGTTQYF.

The chain joins TRBV6-1 to TRBJ1-1; D remains unclear. The CDR3 extends over 14 amino acids. V was cut by 8 bases and J by 1 base, with 14 bases left in between. CDR1 is MNHNS, CDR2 SASEGT, per germline. The CDR3 loop reads CASSVMRGNTEAFF. DNA for the CDR3: TGTGCCAGCTCTGTCATGAGAGGGAACACTGAAGCTTTCTTT.

The chain carries TRBV12-5 and TRBJ1-4; unclear D gene. The length of the CDR3 is 15 residues. The germline CDR1 and CDR2 sequences are LGHNT and FRNRAP. V lost 5 bases to trimming and J lost 7 bases, with 17 bases between them. The CDR3 sequence: CASGPSSHEFEKLFF. In nucleotides, the CDR3 is TGTGCTAGTGGTCCTTCCTCGCACGAGTTTGAAAAACTGTTTTTT.

V and J are TRBV19 and TRBJ1-3, with a weak D call TRBD1 (6 bases). The CDR3 contains 15 residues. The germline CDR1 and CDR2 sequences are LNHDA and SQIVND (reference sequence). The CDR3 loop reads CAGGLEVSSGNTIYF. The CDR3 coding sequence is TGTGCTGGGGGCTTGGAGGTGAGCTCTGGAAACACCATATATTTT.

The chain recombines TRBV6-5 with TRBJ1-4, with a weak D call TRBD1 (6 bases). Germline CDR1 is MNHEY and CDR2 is SVGAGI. The V and J ends lost 3 bases and 4 bases respectively, with 9 bases between them. CDR3 length equals 14 residues. CDR3 sequence reads: CASSYGQLNEKLFF. The CDR3 nucleotides are TGTGCCAGCAGTTATGGACAGCTTAATGAAAAACTGTTTTTT.

The V gene is TRBV6-5, the J gene TRBJ1-1; D is unresolved. CDR1 is MNHEY, CDR2 SVGAGI, per germline. This CDR3 contains 13 residues. V lost 2 bases, J lost 0 bases, and 4 bases lay in between. CDR3: CASSYSMNTEAFF. The CDR3 nucleotides read TGTGCCAGCAGTTACAGCATGAACACTGAAGCTTTCTTT.

V is TRBV27 and J is TRBJ2-7; 9 bases are shared with TRBD1. V was clipped by 5 bases and J by 4 bases; unmatched bases: 12. CDR1 and CDR2 (germline): MNHEY, SMNVEV (reference sequence). The CDR3 length is 16 residues. The CDR3 DNA is TGTGCCAGCAGTCCAAGTTGGGGACAGGGTTCATACGAGCAGTACTTC. Protein product: CASSPSWGQGSYEQYF.

This clone showed up just a few times. V and J are TRBV4-3 and TRBJ2-1; 8 nucleotides align to TRBD2. CDR1 and CDR2 from the germline V gene are LGHNA and YSLEER. The CDR3 is 16 amino acids. The V and J ends lost 1 base and 6 bases, in that order; junction bases with no gene match: 8. CDR3 region: CASSQVLSGGGNEQFF. CDR3 bases: TGCGCCAGCAGCCAAGTGCTGTCGGGAGGGGGCAATGAGCAGTTCTTC.

V gene TRBV5-6 combines with J gene TRBJ1-2, with 11 bases lining up with TRBD1. The CDR3 consists of 19 residues. Germline CDR1 and CDR2: SGHDT and YYEEEE. After removal of 0 bases from V and 0 bases from J, the junction contained 10 bases not matched to a gene. The CDR3 sequence is CASSLVASPGQGANYGYTF. In DNA form, the CDR3 reads TGTGCCAGCAGCTTGGTGGCTTCCCCGGGACAGGGGGCTAACTATGGCTACACCTTC.

The chain couples TRBV9 to TRBJ1-2; TRBD1 aligns across 8 bases. V trimming: 4 bases; J trimming: 4 bases; junction bases outside the gene matches: 3. Germline V CDR1 and CDR2: SGDLS, YYNGEE. The length of the CDR3 is 13 residues. CDR3 sequence reads: CASSYGTGYGYTF. The CDR3 DNA is TGTGCCAGCAGCTACGGGACAGGCTATGGCTACACCTTC.

This clone was observed once. The chain employs TRBV21-1 and TRBJ1-4; TRBD1 is the table's D call, not checked against the DNA. TRBV21-1 is annotated as a pseudogene. This CDR3 region has 17 residues. The CDR3 here is CASSFTGDRGGNEKLFF. The DNA for the CDR3 is TGTGCCAGCAGCTTCACGGGGGACAGGGGAGGTAATGAAAAACTGTTTTTT.

This clone showed up just a few times. The J gene is TRBJ1-1, the V gene TRBV7-9, with D perhaps matching TRBD1 (5 bases). Trimming took off 4 bases at V and 1 base at J, with 10 bases between the two ends. The CDR3 sequence is 14 residues long. The germline CDR1 and CDR2 sequences are SEHNR and FQNEAQ (reference sequence). The CDR3 bases are TGTGCCAGCAGCTCAGGGTATCCGAACACTGAAGCTTTCTTT. Encoded protein: CASSSGYPNTEAFF.

The sample holds one count of this clone. The rearrangement links TRBV9 to TRBJ2-5, with D perhaps TRBD2 (5 bases). Germline V gene data show CDR1 as SGDLS and CDR2 as YYNGEE. The CDR3 is 16 amino acids. Trimming pared 3 bases from V and 4 bases from J, leaving 19 bases between. The CDR3 is CASSAFVTAEAETQYF. CDR3 nucleotide sequence: TGTGCCAGCAGCGCCTTCGTTACAGCGGAAGCAGAGACCCAGTACTTC.